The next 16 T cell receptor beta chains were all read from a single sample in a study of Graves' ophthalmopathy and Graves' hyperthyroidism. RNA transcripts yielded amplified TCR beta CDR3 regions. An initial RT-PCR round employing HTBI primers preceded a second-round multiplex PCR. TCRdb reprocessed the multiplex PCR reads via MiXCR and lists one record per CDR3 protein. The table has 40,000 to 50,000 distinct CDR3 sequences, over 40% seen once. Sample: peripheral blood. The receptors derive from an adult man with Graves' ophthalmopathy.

The CDR3, as DNA: TGTGCCACTGGACTAGCGGGAGGTGGAAGCTCCTACGAGCAGTACTTC. This translates into CATGLAGGGSSYEQYF. The V call is TRBV19, the J call TRBJ2-7; 14 bases fit TRBD2. V dropped 10 bases and J dropped 0; count of bases not matched to a gene: 8. Germline V gene data show CDR1 as LNHDA and CDR2 as SQIVND (reference sequence). The CDR3 extends over 16 amino acids.

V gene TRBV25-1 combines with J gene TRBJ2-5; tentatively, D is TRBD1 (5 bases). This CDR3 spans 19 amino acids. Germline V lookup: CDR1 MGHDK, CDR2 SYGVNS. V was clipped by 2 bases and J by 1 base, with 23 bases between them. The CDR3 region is CASSENKKGQGVPQETQYF. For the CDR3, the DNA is TGTGCCAGCAGTGAAAATAAGAAGGGGCAGGGTGTCCCCCAAGAGACCCAGTACTTC.

CDR3 nucleotide sequence: TGTGCCAGCAGCGTAAGGGGGAGTGGGACCACTGATACGCAGTATTTT. It specifies CASSVRGSGTTDTQYF. The chain carries TRBV9 and TRBJ2-3, with a tentative D call TRBD1 (6 bases). The CDR3 spans 16 residues. V lost 1 base and J 6 bases, leaving 18 bases between the germline ends. The germline V gene encodes CDR1 SGDLS and CDR2 YYNGEE.

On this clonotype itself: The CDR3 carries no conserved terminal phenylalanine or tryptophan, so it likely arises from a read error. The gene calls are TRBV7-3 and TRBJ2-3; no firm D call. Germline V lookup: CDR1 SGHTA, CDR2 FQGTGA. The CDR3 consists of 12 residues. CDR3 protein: CASSLSPDTQYY. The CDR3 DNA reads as TGCGCCAGCAGCTTAAGTCCAGATACGCAGTATTAT.

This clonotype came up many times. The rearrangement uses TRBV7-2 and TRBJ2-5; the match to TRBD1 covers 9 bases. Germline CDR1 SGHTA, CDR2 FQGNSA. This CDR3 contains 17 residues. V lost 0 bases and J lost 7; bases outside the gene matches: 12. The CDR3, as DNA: TGTGCCAGCAGCTTAGCGGTTCGGACAGGGGCAGGGGGGACCCAGTACTTC. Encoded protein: CASSLAVRTGAGGTQYF.

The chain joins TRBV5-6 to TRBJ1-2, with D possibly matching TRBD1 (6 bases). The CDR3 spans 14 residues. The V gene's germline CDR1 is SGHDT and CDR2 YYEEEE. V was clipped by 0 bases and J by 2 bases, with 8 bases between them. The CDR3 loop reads CASSLGTENYGYTF. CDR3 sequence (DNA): TGTGCCAGCAGCTTGGGGACAGAGAACTATGGCTACACCTTC.

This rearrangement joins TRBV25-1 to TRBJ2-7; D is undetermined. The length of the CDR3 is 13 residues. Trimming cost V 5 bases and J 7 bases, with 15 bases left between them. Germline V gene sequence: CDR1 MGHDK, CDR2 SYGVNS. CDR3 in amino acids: CASSRLALGEQYF. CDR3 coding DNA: TGTGCCAGCAGTAGATTAGCACTTGGAGAGCAGTACTTC.

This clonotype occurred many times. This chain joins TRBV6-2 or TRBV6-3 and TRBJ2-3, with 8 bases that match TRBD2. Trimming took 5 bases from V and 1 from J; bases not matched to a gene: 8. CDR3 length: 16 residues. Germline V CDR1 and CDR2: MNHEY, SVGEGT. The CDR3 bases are TGTGCCAGCAGTCCTCGCGGGGGGCCGGGCACAGATACGCAGTATTTT. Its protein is CASSPRGGPGTDTQYF.

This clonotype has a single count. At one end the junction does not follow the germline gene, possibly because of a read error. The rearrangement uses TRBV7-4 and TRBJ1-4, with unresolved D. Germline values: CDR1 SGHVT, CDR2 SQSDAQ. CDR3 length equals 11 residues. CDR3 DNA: TGTGCCAGCAGCCAGAGGGCCCCTATGAGTTTT. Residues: CASSQRAPMSF. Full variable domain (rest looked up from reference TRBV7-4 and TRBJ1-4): GAGVSQSPRYKVAKRGRDVALRCDSISGHVTLYWYRQTLGQGSEVLTYSQSDAQRDKSGRPSGRFSAERPERSVSTLKIQRTEQGDSAVYLCASSQRAPMSFGSGTQLSVL.

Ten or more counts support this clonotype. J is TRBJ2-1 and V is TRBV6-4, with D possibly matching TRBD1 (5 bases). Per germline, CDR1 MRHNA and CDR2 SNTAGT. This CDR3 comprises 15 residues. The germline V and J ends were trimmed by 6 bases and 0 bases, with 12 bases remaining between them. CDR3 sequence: CASSLDMSSYNEQFF. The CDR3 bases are TGTGCCAGCAGCCTGGACATGAGCTCCTACAATGAGCAGTTCTTC.

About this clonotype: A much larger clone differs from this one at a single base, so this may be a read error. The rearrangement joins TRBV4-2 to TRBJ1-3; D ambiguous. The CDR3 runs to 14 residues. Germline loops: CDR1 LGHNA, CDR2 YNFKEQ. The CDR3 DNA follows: TGTGCCAGCAGCCCCCTCGGGTCTGGGAACACCATATATTTT. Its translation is CASSPLGSGNTIYF.

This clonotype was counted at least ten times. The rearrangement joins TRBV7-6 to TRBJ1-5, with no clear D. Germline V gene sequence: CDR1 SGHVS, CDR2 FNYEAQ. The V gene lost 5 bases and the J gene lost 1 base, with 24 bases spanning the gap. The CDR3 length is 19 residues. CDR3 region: CASSKKPGQADGSNQPQHF. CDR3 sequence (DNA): TGTGCCAGCAGCAAAAAACCGGGCCAGGCGGATGGAAGCAATCAGCCCCAGCATTTT.

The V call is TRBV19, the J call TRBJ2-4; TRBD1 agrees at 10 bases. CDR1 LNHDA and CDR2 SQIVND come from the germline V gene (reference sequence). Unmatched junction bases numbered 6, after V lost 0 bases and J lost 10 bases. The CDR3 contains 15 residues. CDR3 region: CASSIDGGQGRIQYF. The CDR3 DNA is TGTGCCAGTAGTATAGATGGGGGACAGGGGAGGATTCAGTACTTC.

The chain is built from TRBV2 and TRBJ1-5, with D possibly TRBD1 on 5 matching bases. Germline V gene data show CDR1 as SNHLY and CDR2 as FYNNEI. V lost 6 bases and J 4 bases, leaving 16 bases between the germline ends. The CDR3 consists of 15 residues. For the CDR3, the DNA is TGTGCCAGCAGAGTATGGGGGACGGGTAATCAGCCCCAGCATTTT. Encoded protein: CASRVWGTGNQPQHF.

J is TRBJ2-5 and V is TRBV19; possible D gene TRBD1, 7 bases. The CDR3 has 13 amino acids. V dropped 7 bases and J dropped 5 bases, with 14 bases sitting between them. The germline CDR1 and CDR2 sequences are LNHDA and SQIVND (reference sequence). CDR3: CASTAQGRETQYF. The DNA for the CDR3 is TGTGCCAGTACCGCACAGGGGAGGGAGACCCAGTACTTC.

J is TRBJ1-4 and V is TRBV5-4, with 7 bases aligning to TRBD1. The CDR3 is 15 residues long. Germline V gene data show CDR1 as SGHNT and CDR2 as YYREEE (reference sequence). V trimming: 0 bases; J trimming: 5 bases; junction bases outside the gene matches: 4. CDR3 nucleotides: TGTGCCAGCAGCTTGGGGGGACAGATAAATGAAAAACTGTTTTTT. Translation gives CASSLGGQINEKLFF.